Below are 10 T cell receptor beta chains sequenced from a single sample in a study of PD-L1 blockade in urothelial cancer. Time point meaning: peripheral blood 6 weeks after treatment start. Method: immunoSEQ multiplex PCR; TCRdb's copy keeps in-frame clones and lacks some. This table has around 40,000 clones, approximately 85% appearing once. Here the sequenced sample was PBMCs, taken around atezolizumab (anti-PD-L1) treatment. The receptors stem from a man between 70 and 80 years old with urothelial cancer.

The rearrangement joins TRBV6-1 to TRBJ1-3; D uncertain. The CDR3 is 15 amino acids. Germline CDR1 is MNHNS and CDR2 is SASEGT. Trimming left V 4 bases short and J 2 bases short, with 12 bases between. The CDR3 region has the DNA TGTGCCAGCAGTGCCTGGGAGGGAGCTGGAAACACCATATATTTT. It encodes CASSAWEGAGNTIYF.

The rearrangement links TRBV9 to TRBJ2-2; 8 bases are a match to TRBD2. The germline V gene encodes CDR1 SGDLS and CDR2 YYNGEE. This CDR3 spans 16 amino acids. The V gene end was trimmed by 2 bases and the J gene end by 5 bases; junction bases not matched to a gene: 8. The CDR3 DNA sequence: TGTGCCAGCAGCGTTGGGGGGGCTAGCGGGACCGGGGAGCTGTTTTTT. Translating it yields CASSVGGASGTGELFF.

V gene TRBV6-5 combines with J gene TRBJ1-2; TRBD1 is a possible D gene (6 bases). Germline CDR1 reads MNHEY; CDR2 reads SVGAGI. V shed 0 bases and J shed 7 bases, with 15 bases lying between them. This CDR3 region has 15 residues. The CDR3 region has the DNA TGTGCCAGCAGTTACTCGAGCAGGGGAAGGCCTGGCTACACCTTC. Protein product: CASSYSSRGRPGYTF.

The CDR3 sequence is CASSPWREENEQFF. For the CDR3, the DNA is TGTGCCAGCTCACCTTGGCGGGAGGAAAATGAGCAGTTCTTC. This chain connects TRBV18 to TRBJ2-1; TRBD2 matches at 8 bases. J gave up 7 bases and V 3 bases, and 5 bases lay outside the gene matches. The V gene's germline CDR1 is KGHSH and CDR2 LQKENI. This CDR3 comprises 14 residues.

In DNA, the CDR3 is TGTGCCAGCAGCAAGCCCCAGGGTCATGAGCAGTTCTTC. Protein sequence: CASSKPQGHEQFF. The J gene is TRBJ2-1, the V gene TRBV5-4; D perhaps matches TRBD1 (5 bases). V was trimmed by 4 bases and J by 8 bases, leaving 13 bases between them. The CDR3 length is 13 residues. Germline assignment: CDR1 SGHNT and CDR2 YYREEE (reference sequence).

This rearrangement joins TRBV2 to TRBJ2-7; possible D gene TRBD1, 5 bases. From germline, CDR1 is SNHLY and CDR2 FYNNEI. The CDR3 is 15 residues long. Trimming took 1 base from V and 0 from J, leaving 10 bases between them. CDR3 region: CASSEDRNPSYEQYF. CDR3 coding DNA: TGTGCCAGCAGTGAAGACAGGAACCCCTCCTACGAGCAGTACTTC.

V gene TRBV5-1 combines with J gene TRBJ1-2; 7 bases line up with TRBD1. V gave up 4 bases and J gave up 3 bases; unmatched junction bases: 15. Per germline, CDR1 SGHRS and CDR2 YFSETQ. CDR3 length: 17 residues. CDR3: CASSARQGARQDYGYTF. In DNA, the CDR3 is TGCGCCAGCAGCGCAAGACAGGGCGCCAGACAGGACTATGGCTACACCTTC.

The sample holds one count of this clone. The V gene is TRBV19, the J gene TRBJ2-3, with D possibly being TRBD1 (10 bases). The CDR3 is 17 amino acids. Trimming left V 5 bases short and J 3 bases short, with 21 bases between. The V gene's germline CDR1 is LNHDA and CDR2 SQIVND (reference sequence). Here the CDR3 DNA reads TGTGCCAGTAGTCGACAGGGGGCGGGAGGGCGGACAGATACGCAGTATTTT. Its protein product is CASSRQGAGGRTDTQYF.

V usage is TRBV6-5 and J usage is TRBJ1-2; tentative D call: TRBD1 (6 bases). The V end lost 5 bases, the J end lost 2 bases, and 12 bases lay between the germline ends. CDR1 and CDR2 from the germline V gene are MNHEY and SVGAGI. This CDR3 has 14 residues. This CDR3 reads CASSPLGTNYGYTF. CDR3 bases: TGTGCCAGCAGTCCCCTGGGGACAAACTATGGCTACACCTTC.

About this clone: A clone one base away is much larger, so this may be a read error. The same CDR3 is also encoded by other DNA sequences in this sample. The chain is built from TRBV5-4 and TRBJ1-1, with D perhaps TRBD1 (6 bases). The germline gives CDR1 SGHNT, CDR2 YYREEE (reference sequence). CDR3 length: 16 amino acids. DNA of the CDR3: TGTGCTAGCAGCCATGACCCAGGACAGAGAAACACTGAAGCTTTCTTT. This gives the protein CASSHDPGQRNTEAFF. The full variable domain, its missing parts supplied by reference TRBV5-4 and TRBJ1-1, is ETGVTQSPTHLIKTRGQQVTLRCSSQSGHNTVSWYQQALGQGPQFIFQYYREEENGRGNFPPRFSGLQFPNYSSELNVNALELDDSALYLCASSHDPGQRNTEAFFGQGTRLTVV.